This T cell receptor (beta chain) was sequenced in a study of blood T cell repertoires in COVID-19. The protocol was immunoSEQ multiplex PCR, while the TCRdb copy is restricted to in-frame clones and leaves out a portion. This table holds roughly 50,000 clones, 70% to 90% found once. The CDR3 totals 17 residues. V lost 4 bases, J lost 2 bases, and 8 bases stayed unmatched. The germline CDR1 and CDR2 sequences are SNHLY and FYNNEI. The clonotype was recovered from a man aged 65 to 85 with active COVID-19. Sequenced input: peripheral blood. This chain uses TRBV2 with TRBJ2-1, with 10 bases that match TRBD2. CDR3 DNA sequence: TGTGCCAGCAGTGGAATAGCGGGGGGATGGACCTACAATGAGCAGTTCTTC. Its translation: CASSGIAGGWTYNEQFF.